The source of this T cell receptor (beta chain) is a study of T cell responses to AZD1222 COVID-19 vaccine. Study observations and caveats: Spike-specific TCR repertoires showed rising breadth and depth after two AZD1222 doses.

Details on this clone: No antigen is known for it.

This CDR3 spans 13 amino acids. V was cut by 3 bases and J by 5 bases, with 11 bases left in between. Germline V gene sequence: CDR1 SGHTA, CDR2 FQGTGA. Data came from immunoSEQ multiplex PCR; TCRdb stores just in-frame clones and leaves some out. The data hold about 120,000 clones, with about 90% observed a single time. The rearrangement links TRBV7-3 to TRBJ2-7, with D tentatively TRBD1 or TRBD2 (5 bases each). Sequenced here: peripheral blood, sampled 28 days after the second AZD1222 dose. This TCR was sampled from an adult who received the AZD1222 COVID-19 vaccine. CDR3: CASSLGVRDEQYF. For the CDR3, the DNA is TGTGCCAGCAGCTTGGGGGTTCGGGACGAGCAGTACTTC.